This T cell receptor beta chain was recorded in a study of T cell responses to AZD1222 COVID-19 vaccine. Notes on the study in general: Unmutated variant regions reportedly attract nearly half of all spike-specific TCRs. Across spike, vaccine-associated CD4 TCRs were found, dominant at 160-218 and 743-854. Females made up more of the donors, who were largely white British, and clonal diversity may have come out too low.

The germline CDR1 and CDR2 sequences are SGHAT and FQNNGV. This CDR3 has 14 amino acids. Trimming stripped 11 bases from V and 1 base from J, with 14 bases between. Method: immunoSEQ multiplex PCR; TCRdb's copy keeps in-frame clones and lacks some. The sample comprises about 99,000 clones, more than 80% of which are singletons, and approximately 11% rests with the top ten. On this clone itself: Its antigen remains unknown.

The V call is TRBV11-2, the J call TRBJ2-2; possible D gene TRBD1, 6 bases. The sequences come from peripheral blood, collected on day 0 of AZD1222 vaccination. The source of this sequence is an adult in good health. As DNA, the CDR3 is TGTGCCGACGTGGGGACACAGAACACCGGGGAGCTGTTTTTT. Residues: CADVGTQNTGELFF.